This section outlines one T cell receptor (beta chain) sequence together with its context. The antigen remains unidentified. Clones were read by immunoSEQ multiplex PCR, and TCRdb kept only the in-frame ones, dropping some. The repertoire has 75,000 to 95,000 clones, about 90% of them found once; the top ten carry more than 8%. This entry belongs to a study of OX40 agonist ivuxolimab in advanced cancers. Study background: The drug used for patients, ivuxolimab, was an agonistic anti-OX40 (CD134) antibody. Ivuxolimab was administered intravenously to patients at 0.01 to 10 mg/kg every 2 weeks. With a range of 23 to 79, age averaged roughly 61 years, and around 83% were male.

The germline CDR1 and CDR2 sequences are SGHRS and YFSETQ. The CDR3 runs 16 residues. J was trimmed by 0 bases and V by 2 bases; bases with no gene match: 2. Study-level findings and limits: Low normalized T-cell clonal expansion was also seen in some nonresponders.

The sequence derives from an adult with an advanced solid tumor such as melanoma, head and neck, liver or kidney cancer. This chain joins TRBV5-1 and TRBJ2-2, with 9 bases matching TRBD1. The source material was CD4+ or CD8+ T cells sorted from blood, sampled in a trial of the OX40 agonist ivuxolimab. The CDR3 DNA reads as TGCGCCAGCAGCTTACAGGGGGCGGCGAACACCGGGGAGCTGTTTTTT. Amino acid sequence: CASSLQGAANTGELFF.